This entry lists 14 T cell receptor beta chains sequenced from one sample in a study of graft-versus-host responses after intestinal transplantation. Which antigens these TCRs recognize remains unknown. Using immunoSEQ multiplex PCR, the repertoire was profiled, and TCRdb retains in-frame clones only, with some absent. The sample yields 130,000 to 150,000 clones, about nine tenths seen once. Material: unstimulated CD4+ T cells sorted from spleen or lymph node cells, obtained before intestinal transplant. Receptors originate from a human donor who received an intestinal transplant.

The V gene is TRBV6-1, the J gene TRBJ2-4; 7 nucleotides agree with TRBD1. Looked up from germline, CDR1 is MNHNS and CDR2 is SASEGT. The V segment lost 7 bases and the J segment 4 bases; nucleotides outside the gene matches: 4. This CDR3 has 13 amino acids. CDR3 protein: CASTQGTKNIQYF. The CDR3 DNA sequence: TGTGCCAGCACACAGGGGACAAAAAACATTCAGTACTTC.

V gene TRBV6-1 combines with J gene TRBJ1-2; D uncertain. This CDR3 region has 12 residues. Looked up from germline, CDR1 is MNHNS and CDR2 is SASEGT. Trimming pared 4 bases from V and 5 bases from J, leaving 8 bases between. The CDR3 DNA is TGTGCCAGCAGTGTTGAGGGTTATGGCTACACCTTC. Translated, it gives CASSVEGYGYTF.

The chain has TRBV6-5 and TRBJ2-7; weak D call: TRBD2 (5 bases). The CDR3 has 12 amino acids. Looked up from germline, CDR1 is MNHEY and CDR2 is SVGAGI. V was trimmed by 5 bases and J by 9 bases, leaving 14 bases between them. CDR3 amino acids: CASSDTSPRQYF. For the CDR3, the DNA is TGTGCCAGCAGTGACACTAGTCCAAGGCAGTACTTC.

J is TRBJ2-1 and V is TRBV7-3; 10 nucleotides match TRBD2. The germline gives CDR1 SGHTA, CDR2 FQGTGA. The CDR3 has 17 amino acids. V trimming: 2 bases; J trimming: 3 bases; junction bases outside the gene matches: 7. The CDR3 sequence: CASSLPELAGNYNEQFF. As DNA, the CDR3 is TGTGCCAGCAGCTTACCCGAACTAGCGGGAAACTACAATGAGCAGTTCTTC.

V gene TRBV13 combines with J gene TRBJ2-3, with TRBD2 matching 16 bases. Germline lookup yields CDR1 PRHDT and CDR2 FYEKMQ (reference sequence). The CDR3 runs 16 residues. V shed 5 bases and J 6 bases; nucleotides not matched to a gene: 5. CDR3 in amino acids: CASSLGLAGGRDTQYF. The DNA of the CDR3 is TGTGCCAGCAGCCTGGGACTAGCGGGAGGGCGGGATACGCAGTATTTT.

This clone has only one observation. Other DNA sequences of this sample code for an identical CDR3. The V and J genes are TRBV27 and TRBJ1-4; 9 nucleotides match TRBD1. The CDR3 is 13 residues long. In germline, CDR1 is MNHEY, CDR2 SMNVEV (reference sequence). V shed 6 bases, J shed 7 bases, and the junction held 3 bases outside the gene matches. This CDR3 is CASRGTGSEKLFF. As DNA, the CDR3 is TGTGCCAGCAGGGGGACAGGGAGTGAAAAACTGTTTTTT. The complete variable domain, with remaining parts taken from reference TRBV27 and TRBJ1-4, reads EAQVTQNPRYLITVTGKKLTVTCSQNMNHEYMSWYRQDPGLGLRQIYYSMNVEVTDKGDVPEGYKVSRKEKRNFPLILESPSPNQTSLYFCASRGTGSEKLFFGSGTQLSVL.

This clone was observed a single time. The rearrangement links TRBV11-2 to TRBJ1-2; TRBD1 is a possible D gene (5 bases). CDR1 is SGHAT, CDR2 FQNNGV, per germline. V was clipped by 5 bases and J by 4 bases, with 17 bases between them. The CDR3 is 15 amino acids. The CDR3 protein is CASSPREGVSYGYTF. CDR3 nucleotide sequence: TGTGCCAGCAGCCCCCGGGAAGGGGTGAGCTATGGCTACACCTTC.

The chain carries TRBV19 and TRBJ2-7; tentatively, D is TRBD1 (6 bases). V lost 1 base, J lost 5 bases, and 15 bases lay in between. Germline assignment: CDR1 LNHDA and CDR2 SQIVND (reference sequence). The CDR3 is made up of 15 amino acids. The CDR3 sequence is CASSIGLGDIDEQYF. The CDR3 bases are TGTGCCAGTAGTATAGGTCTTGGGGACATCGACGAGCAGTACTTC. The variable domain in full, with the rest retrieved from reference TRBV19 and TRBJ2-7, is DGGITQSPKYLFRKEGQNVTLSCEQNLNHDAMYWYRQDPGQGLRLIYYSQIVNDFQKGDIAEGYSVSREKKESFPLTVTSAQKNPTAFYLCASSIGLGDIDEQYFGPGTRLTVT.

The chain uses TRBV5-1 and TRBJ2-7; 7 bases map to TRBD1. This CDR3 has 13 residues. The V and J ends lost 4 bases and 2 bases, in that order; junction bases with no gene match: 3. Germline lookup yields CDR1 SGHRS and CDR2 YFSETQ. The CDR3 bases are TGCGCCAGCAGCCCTGGGACAGCCTACGAGCAGTACTTC. This gives the protein CASSPGTAYEQYF.

The V call is TRBV6-5, the J call TRBJ1-3; D possibly corresponds to TRBD1 (5 bases). The CDR3 totals 14 residues. Germline CDR1 and CDR2: MNHEY and SVGAGI. V was cut by 0 bases and J by 3 bases, with 6 bases left in between. The CDR3 DNA reads as TGTGCCAGCAGTTACTCTGGGGGTGGAAACACCATATATTTT. This sequence encodes CASSYSGGGNTIYF.

The chain recombines TRBV27 with TRBJ2-1; D gene unclear. CDR3 length: 9 residues. In germline, CDR1 is MNHEY, CDR2 SMNVEV (reference sequence). V was pared by 7 bases and J by 9 bases, with 4 bases between. The CDR3 loop is CASKGEQFF. The DNA for the CDR3 is TGTGCCAGCAAGGGTGAGCAGTTCTTC.

This chain links TRBV30 with TRBJ2-7; the match to TRBD1 covers 9 bases. The CDR3 is made up of 14 amino acids. Germline trimming cut 2 bases from V and 2 bases from J; bases unmatched to any gene: 4. Germline CDR1 is GTSNPN and CDR2 is SVGIG (reference sequence). CDR3 loop: CAWSKGQGPYEQYF. The CDR3 coding sequence is TGTGCCTGGAGTAAGGGACAGGGACCCTACGAGCAGTACTTC.

This chain connects TRBV29-1 to TRBJ2-7; 9 nucleotides line up with TRBD1. The CDR3 is 11 residues long. The germline gives CDR1 SQVTM, CDR2 ANQGSEA. Germline trimming cut 1 base from V and 13 bases from J; bases unmatched to any gene: 5. CDR3 sequence reads: CSVEAGQGCYF. The CDR3 region has the DNA TGCAGCGTTGAAGCGGGACAGGGTTGTTACTTC.

The chain uses TRBV5-1 and TRBJ1-2; D unresolved. This CDR3 region has 14 residues. Trimming took 0 bases from V and 6 from J, leaving 12 bases between them. Germline CDR1 reads SGHRS; CDR2 reads YFSETQ. The CDR3 nucleotides are TGCGCCAGCAGCTTGGCTTCGGGGTCGGATGGCTACACCTTC. It is translated as CASSLASGSDGYTF.